The T cell receptor beta chain under discussion was sequenced for a study of blood T cell repertoires in COVID-19 (dated by TCRdb to about 2020). Background on the whole study: Collaborator samples came from the United States, Italy and Spain and covered acute and convalescent phases of COVID-19. The prospective study material was composed of cDNA or gDNA derived from T cells, B-cell-depleted T cells, or PBMCs. The dataset comprised deeply sampled blood TCRbeta repertoires from subjects exposed to, actively infected with, or recovered from COVID-19. The repertoires were released in a freely available public database meant as a resource for research on the immune response to SARS-CoV-2. Samples were obtained from the ongoing ImmuneRACE study (first 160 participants) and from 1,200 or so subjects provided by 6 global collaborators. A de-identified subject ID, COVID-19 status, age in years and sex were almost always included in the sample metadata. Where available, HLA class I and class II types were taken from metadata supplied by the sample provider and were not determined by assay-based typing. What the study reported, not specific to this receptor: Clinical and demographic metadata were provided uncurated, with the amount varying by source and participant.

Spanning cysteine to phenylalanine, the CDR3 consists of 18 amino acids. Only the CDR3 DNA stays, 54 bases, in frame from base 1. The germline V end is reduced by 5 bases and the J end by 7 bases; junction bases left unmatched: 20. TCRbeta CDR3 regions were amplified from genomic DNA using the immunoSEQ Assay, a bias-controlled multiplex PCR. As for the authors' bioinformatics: The number of nucleated cells in each sample was estimated from the amplification of reference gene primers within the assay. Sequence reads were collapsed and filtered to measure the absolute abundance of every unique TCRbeta CDR3 rearrangement. For each sample, productive Simpson clonality was calculated by taking the square root of Simpson's diversity index across productive rearrangements. Held by TCRdb, this immuneACCESS table contains in-frame sequences only and omits some clones. Under half of the omission traces to an unresolved V gene where checked; the cause of the rest is unknown. Clone size and V and J calls were adopted from that table, with D and trimming inferred from the DNA. Recorded for this sample are some 55,000 clones; about three quarters of them occurred a single time. Together, the top ten hold about two fifths of the sample.

To note about this clone: Its specific antigen is unknown. No per-base quality is available; no much larger clone lies one base away.

The collaborating institutions used their own protocols to collect whole blood in K2EDTA tubes. For TCRbeta analysis, collaborators shipped samples as frozen whole blood, isolated PBMCs, or DNA extracted from either of those sample types. The chain couples TRBV6-7 to TRBJ2-1, with 7 junctional bases fitting TRBD2. TRBV6-7 is classed as an ORF, of uncertain function. Sequences were obtained from peripheral blood. This TCR came from a man in his 70s with active or convalescent COVID-19. The CDR3 region reads CASSTASRRELRKNEQFF. The nucleotide sequence reads as follows: TGTGCCAGCAGTACGGCCTCGAGGCGGGAGTTACGTAAGAATGAGCAGTTCTTC.